Shown below are 7 T cell receptor beta chains from a single sample sequenced in a study of T cell repertoires in ileal Crohn's disease. Only in-frame clones appear in the TCRdb table, and some are missing; sequencing was by immunoSEQ multiplex PCR. The sample consists of 13,000 to 15,000 clones, 65% to 85% of them appearing once. Time point: neoterminal ileum biopsy at postoperative endoscopy, about 6 months after surgery. Sequencing was performed on ileal tissue. The receptors stem from an adult with Crohn's disease.

This clone was detected a few times. The chain employs TRBV2 and TRBJ1-5; 7 bases map to TRBD1. The CDR3 sequence is 13 residues long. V shed 4 bases, J shed 6 bases, and the junction held 3 bases outside the gene matches. Germline CDR1 SNHLY, CDR2 FYNNEI. CDR3 sequence (DNA): TGTGCCAGCAGTGTCACAGGGGTTCAGCCCCAGCATTTT. This gives the protein CASSVTGVQPQHF.

V usage is TRBV5-1 and J usage is TRBJ2-2; 10 positions match TRBD1. Germline-derived CDR1 and CDR2 are SGHRS and YFSETQ. The CDR3 covers 16 residues. Trimming took 4 bases from V and 5 from J; bases not matched to a gene: 8. The CDR3 DNA sequence: TGCGCCAGCAGCCTACTCCGGACAGGGGGTACCGGGGAGCTGTTTTTT. Its protein product is CASSLLRTGGTGELFF. Full variable domain (remainder filled in from reference TRBV5-1 and TRBJ2-2): KAGVTQTPRYLIKTRGQQVTLSCSPISGHRSVSWYQQTPGQGLQFLFEYFSETQRNKGNFPGRFSGRQFSNSRSEMNVSTLELGDSALYLCASSLLRTGGTGELFFGEGSRLTVL.

J is TRBJ2-3 and V is TRBV4-1; 7 positions match TRBD2. CDR1 MGHRA and CDR2 YSYEKL come from the germline V gene. The CDR3 is 16 residues long. J gave up 2 bases and V 0 bases, and 5 bases lay outside the gene matches. The DNA of the CDR3 is TGCGCCAGCAGCCAAGAGGCTAGCGGAGCCACAGATACGCAGTATTTT. Translated, it gives CASSQEASGATDTQYF.

The V and J genes are TRBV5-1 and TRBJ1-1; perhaps TRBD1 as D (6 bases). Germline CDR1 SGHRS, CDR2 YFSETQ. Trimming removed 0 bases from V and 4 bases from J, with 10 bases in between. This CDR3 region has 14 residues. The CDR3 bases are TGCGCCAGCAGCTTGGCAGGGGCGGGCACTGAAGCTTTCTTT. This codes for CASSLAGAGTEAFF.

The chain employs TRBV5-4 and TRBJ2-5; no reliable D call. The V gene lost 0 bases and the J gene lost 1 base, with 10 bases spanning the gap. There are 15 residues in the CDR3. CDR1 is SGHNT, CDR2 YYREEE, per germline (reference sequence). CDR3 loop: CASSLAQGFQETQYF. The CDR3 nucleotides read TGTGCCAGCAGCTTGGCCCAAGGGTTCCAAGAGACCCAGTACTTC.

The V gene is TRBV2, the J gene TRBJ2-7, with TRBD1 matching 9 bases. The trim removed 6 bases at V and 1 base at J, leaving 4 bases unmatched. The CDR3 extends over 14 amino acids. Germline V gene lookup returns CDR1 SNHLY and CDR2 FYNNEI. The chain's CDR3 is CASRGDRASYEQYF. In DNA, the CDR3 is TGTGCCAGCAGGGGGGACAGGGCTTCCTACGAGCAGTACTTC.

J is TRBJ2-5 and V is TRBV9; D perhaps matches TRBD2 (6 bases). This CDR3 is 14 amino acids long. V was trimmed by 4 bases and J by 5 bases, leaving 15 bases between them. Germline assignment: CDR1 SGDLS and CDR2 YYNGEE. DNA of the CDR3: TGTGCCAGCAGCCGGGCCCCGGGGAGGGAGACCCAGTACTTC. It is translated as CASSRAPGRETQYF.